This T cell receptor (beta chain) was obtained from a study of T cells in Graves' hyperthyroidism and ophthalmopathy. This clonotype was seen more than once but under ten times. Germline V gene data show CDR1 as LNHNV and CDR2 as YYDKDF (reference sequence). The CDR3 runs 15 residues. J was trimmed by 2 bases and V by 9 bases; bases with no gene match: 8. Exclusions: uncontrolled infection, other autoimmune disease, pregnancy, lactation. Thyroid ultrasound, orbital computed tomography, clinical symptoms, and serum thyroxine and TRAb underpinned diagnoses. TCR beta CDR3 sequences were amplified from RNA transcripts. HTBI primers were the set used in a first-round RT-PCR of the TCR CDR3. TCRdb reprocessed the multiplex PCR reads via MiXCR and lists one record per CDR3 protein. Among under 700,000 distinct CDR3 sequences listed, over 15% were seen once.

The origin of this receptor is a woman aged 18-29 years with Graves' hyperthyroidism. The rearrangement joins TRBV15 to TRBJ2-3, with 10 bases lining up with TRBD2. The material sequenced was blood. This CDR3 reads CATAAGTSDTDTQYF. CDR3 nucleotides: TGTGCCACTGCTGCCGGGACTAGCGACACAGATACGCAGTATTTT.